These 20 T cell receptor beta chains share one sample of origin, sequenced in a study of T-cell memory formation after mild COVID-19. In TCRdb, the 5' RACE reads were re-called with MiXCR into one record per CDR3 protein. The data hold some 450,000 distinct CDR3 sequences, with about 20% observed a single time. Material for sequencing was PBMCs or a T cell subset sorted from them (not recorded which). Receptor source: a man between 18 and 29 years old who had mild COVID-19 (a few samples of this study predate the infection). Cell type and time point are not known.

This clonotype was picked up a small number of times. The chain is built from TRBV4-1 and TRBJ2-4; unclear D gene. The CDR3 contains 15 residues. Germline CDR1 MGHRA, CDR2 YSYEKL. The germline V and J ends were trimmed by 0 bases and 4 bases, with 10 bases remaining between them. The DNA of the CDR3 is TGCGCCAGCAGCCAAGATCTGACCTTTAAAAACATTCAGTACTTC. Its translation is CASSQDLTFKNIQYF.

The chain employs TRBV7-3 and TRBJ2-1, with 11 bases lining up with TRBD1. CDR3 length: 15 residues. J gave up 7 bases and V 5 bases, and 7 bases lay outside the gene matches. The germline V gene has CDR1 SGHTA and CDR2 FQGTGA. The CDR3 loop reads CASSPGQGAKNEQFF. CDR3 DNA sequence: TGTGCCAGCAGCCCCGGACAGGGGGCGAAAAATGAGCAGTTCTTC. The whole variable domain, filled in from reference TRBV7-3 and TRBJ2-1, reads GAGVSQTPSNKVTEKGKYVELRCDPISGHTALYWYRQSLGQGPEFLIYFQGTGAADDSGLPNDRFFAVRPEGSVSTLKIQRTERGDSAVYLCASSPGQGAKNEQFFGPGTRLTVL.

This clonotype appeared a few times. The genes are TRBV18 and TRBJ2-7, with D possibly TRBD1 on 6 matching bases. Germline assignment: CDR1 KGHSH and CDR2 LQKENI. The V gene lost 0 bases and the J gene lost 0 bases, with 15 bases spanning the gap. The CDR3 runs 17 residues. CDR3 residues: CASSPPLSSDSSYEQYF. The DNA for the CDR3 is TGTGCCAGCTCACCACCGCTTTCCTCGGACAGCTCCTACGAGCAGTACTTC.

This clonotype was seen ten or more times. The chain links TRBV5-1 to TRBJ2-3, with 9 nucleotides matching TRBD2. V lost 0 bases, J lost 3 bases, and 8 bases stayed unmatched. CDR3 length: 17 amino acids. The germline gives CDR1 SGHRS, CDR2 YFSETQ. This CDR3 reads CASSLGPRSGGTDTQYF. For the CDR3, the DNA is TGCGCCAGCAGCTTGGGGCCTCGTAGCGGGGGAACAGATACGCAGTATTTT.

The CDR3 DNA reads TGTGCCAGCAGCCGCCCGATTCGGACTGAAGCTTTCTTT. This sequence encodes CASSRPIRTEAFF. This chain connects TRBV7-9 to TRBJ1-1; D gene uncertain. V was cut by 5 bases and J by 5 bases, with 12 bases left in between. Germline-derived CDR1 and CDR2 are SEHNR and FQNEAQ (reference sequence). The CDR3 spans 13 residues.

Ten or more counts support this clonotype. A read error may produce the germline difference seen at one junction end. The chain employs TRBV5-1 and TRBJ2-1, with 8 bases lining up with TRBD2. The V gene's germline CDR1 is SGHRS and CDR2 YFSETQ. This CDR3 has 13 amino acids. Here the CDR3 reads CASSPGGGNEQFF. In nucleotides, the CDR3 is TGTGCTAGCAGCCCCGGGGGGGGGAATGAGCAGTTCTTC.

This chain joins TRBV5-4 and TRBJ2-7; 9 positions agree with TRBD2. The CDR3 contains 15 residues. J was trimmed by 5 bases and V by 4 bases; bases with no gene match: 10. The germline V gene has CDR1 SGHNT and CDR2 YYREEE (reference sequence). The CDR3 sequence: CASSRVSSGGHEQYF. DNA for the CDR3: TGTGCCAGCAGCCGCGTGAGTAGCGGGGGCCACGAGCAGTACTTC.

This sequence joins TRBV5-5 and TRBJ2-7, with 7 nucleotides matching TRBD2. CDR3 length: 15 amino acids. The V gene end was trimmed by 0 bases and the J gene end by 2 bases; junction bases not matched to a gene: 5. From germline, CDR1 is SGHKS and CDR2 YYEKEE (reference sequence). The CDR3 region is CASSLGGGRPYEQYF. In DNA form, the CDR3 reads TGTGCCAGCAGCTTGGGGGGGGGTCGCCCCTACGAGCAGTACTTC.

This rearrangement joins TRBV24-1 to TRBJ2-1; perhaps TRBD1 as D (6 bases). Germline CDR1 reads KGHDR; CDR2 reads SFDVKD. The CDR3 contains 14 residues. Trimming shortened V by 7 bases and J by 12 bases, and 21 bases separated the two germline ends. The CDR3 here is CATRDTNREWPQFF. As DNA, the CDR3 is TGTGCCACCAGGGATACCAACAGGGAGTGGCCGCAGTTCTTC.

The chain joins TRBV6-2 or TRBV6-3 to TRBJ2-2; 8 nucleotides line up with TRBD1. The J segment lost 6 bases and the V segment lost 2 bases, leaving 8 bases of the junction unmatched. Germline CDR1 is MNHEY and CDR2 is SVGEGT. This CDR3 spans 16 amino acids. The CDR3 nucleotides read TGTGCCAGCAGTTACGACAGGGGCGAGTATCCCGGGGAGCTGTTTTTT. Encoded protein: CASSYDRGEYPGELFF.

In regard to this clonotype: Its ends do not fully match the called genes, so a read error is possible. The rearrangement joins TRBV12-3 or TRBV12-4 to TRBJ2-2, with no clear D. This CDR3 spans 14 amino acids. For the CDR3, the DNA is TGTGCCAGCAGTCCTCTAGTTAACACCAGGGAGCTGTTTTTT. Translating gives CASSPLVNTRELFF.

V is TRBV15 and J is TRBJ1-5; no clear D gene. The CDR3 spans 13 residues. The V gene's germline CDR1 is LNHNV and CDR2 YYDKDF (reference sequence). Trimming shortened V by 1 base and J by 4 bases, and 5 bases separated the two germline ends. The CDR3 nucleotides are TGTGCCACCAGCAGAGGCGAGAATCAGCCCCAGCATTTT. Encoded protein: CATSRGENQPQHF.

This clonotype appeared many times. V gene TRBV7-9 combines with J gene TRBJ2-5; 7 nucleotides line up with TRBD2. Germline V CDR1 and CDR2: SEHNR, FQNEAQ (reference sequence). Germline trimming cut 0 bases from V and 5 bases from J; bases unmatched to any gene: 0. The CDR3 is 13 amino acids. CDR3: CASSLAGGETQYF. The CDR3 DNA follows: TGTGCCAGCAGCTTAGCCGGGGGGGAGACCCAGTACTTC.

V and J are TRBV5-5 and TRBJ1-5, with 8 bases that match TRBD1. V lost 4 bases and J lost 7; bases outside the gene matches: 10. The CDR3 extends over 15 amino acids. Germline assignment: CDR1 SGHKS and CDR2 YYEKEE (reference sequence). CDR3 DNA: TGTGCCAGCAGCAAGAACGACAGGGGAGGACAGCCCCAGCATTTT. Protein sequence: CASSKNDRGGQPQHF.

J is TRBJ2-5 and V is TRBV12-3 or TRBV12-4; D is uncertain. This CDR3 contains 14 residues. The V end lost 3 bases, the J end lost 5 bases, and 13 bases lay between the germline ends. CDR3 coding DNA: TGTGCCAGCAGTTTGATGGGTTTAGGGGAGACCCAGTACTTC. Its translation: CASSLMGLGETQYF.

This chain links TRBV29-1 with TRBJ2-5; D is unclear. Per germline, CDR1 SQVTM and CDR2 ANQGSEA. This CDR3 spans 11 amino acids. V was shortened by 4 bases and J by 1 base, with 4 bases between the two germline ends. CDR3 in amino acids: CSVGRQETQYF. The CDR3 nucleotides read TGCAGCGTTGGGCGCCAAGAGACCCAGTACTTC. Based on the CDR3 plus reference TRBV29-1 and TRBJ2-5, the full variable domain is SAVISQKPSRDICQRGTSLTIQCQVDSQVTMMFWYRQQPGQSLTLIATANQGSEATYESGFVIDKFPISRPNLTFSTLTVSNMSPEDSSIYLCSVGRQETQYFGPGTRLLVL.

The rearrangement uses TRBV4-3 and TRBJ2-7; the D is unclear. The CDR3 is 13 residues long. Per the germline V gene, CDR1 is LGHNA and CDR2 is YSLEER. Trimming took 0 bases from V and 6 from J, leaving 9 bases between them. The CDR3 nucleotides are TGCGCCAGCAGCCAAGATTGGGCATCCGAGCAGTACTTC. Translation gives CASSQDWASEQYF.

This clonotype was seen a handful of times. The gene calls are TRBV7-2 and TRBJ2-3; D is uncertain. V lost 1 base and J 5 bases, leaving 10 bases between the germline ends. Germline V gene lookup returns CDR1 SGHTA and CDR2 FQGNSA. This CDR3 spans 14 amino acids. The chain's CDR3 is CASSLDSPRDTQYF. The CDR3 nucleotides read TGTGCCAGCAGCTTAGACTCCCCTCGAGATACGCAGTATTTT.

This rearrangement joins TRBV4-1 to TRBJ1-6; 8 nucleotides align to TRBD1. Germline V gene sequence: CDR1 MGHRA, CDR2 YSYEKL. Trimming at V came to 0 bases and at J to 10 bases, leaving 8 bases not matched to a gene. The length of the CDR3 is 16 residues. CDR3 sequence: CASSQDQGAGGSPLHF. The CDR3 region has the DNA TGCGCCAGCAGCCAAGATCAGGGGGCAGGGGGGTCACCCCTCCACTTT.

This chain connects TRBV2 to TRBJ2-4; either TRBD1 or TRBD2 may supply D (5 bases each). V was shortened by 6 bases and J by 1 base, with 10 bases between the two germline ends. The germline CDR1 and CDR2 sequences are SNHLY and FYNNEI. The CDR3 consists of 14 residues. CDR3 nucleotides: TGTGCCAGCAGACCGGGACCCGCCAAAAACATTCAGTACTTC. Its protein is CASRPGPAKNIQYF.